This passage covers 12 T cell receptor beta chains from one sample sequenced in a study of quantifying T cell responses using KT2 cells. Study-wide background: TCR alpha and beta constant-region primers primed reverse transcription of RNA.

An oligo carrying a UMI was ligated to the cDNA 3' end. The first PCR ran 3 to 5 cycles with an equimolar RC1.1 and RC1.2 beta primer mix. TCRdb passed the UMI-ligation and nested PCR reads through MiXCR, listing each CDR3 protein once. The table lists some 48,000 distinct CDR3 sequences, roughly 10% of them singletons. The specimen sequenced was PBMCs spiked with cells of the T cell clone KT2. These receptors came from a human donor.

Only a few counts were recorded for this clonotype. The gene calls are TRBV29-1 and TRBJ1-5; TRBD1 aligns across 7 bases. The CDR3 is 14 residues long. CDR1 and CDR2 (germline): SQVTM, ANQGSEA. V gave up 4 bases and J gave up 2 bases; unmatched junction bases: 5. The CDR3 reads CSVGQGGGNQPQHF. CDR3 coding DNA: TGCAGCGTTGGACAGGGTGGAGGCAATCAGCCCCAGCATTTT.

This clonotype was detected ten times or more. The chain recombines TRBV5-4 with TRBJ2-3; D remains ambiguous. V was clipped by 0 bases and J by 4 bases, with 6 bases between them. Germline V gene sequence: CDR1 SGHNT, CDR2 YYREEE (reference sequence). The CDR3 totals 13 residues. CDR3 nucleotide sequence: TGTGCCAGCAGCTTGGCCGTTGCAGATACGCAGTATTTT. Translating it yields CASSLAVADTQYF.

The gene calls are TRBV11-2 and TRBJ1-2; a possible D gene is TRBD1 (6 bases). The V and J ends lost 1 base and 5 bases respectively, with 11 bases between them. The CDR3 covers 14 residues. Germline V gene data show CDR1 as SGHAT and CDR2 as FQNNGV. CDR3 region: CASSLAGQSYGYTF. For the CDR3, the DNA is TGTGCCAGCAGCTTAGCAGGACAGTCATATGGCTACACCTTC. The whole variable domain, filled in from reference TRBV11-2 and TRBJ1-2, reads EAGVAQSPRYKIIEKRQSVAFWCNPISGHATLYWYQQILGQGPKLLIQFQNNGVVDDSQLPKDRFSAERLKGVDSTLKIQPAKLEDSAVYLCASSLAGQSYGYTFGSGTRLTVV.

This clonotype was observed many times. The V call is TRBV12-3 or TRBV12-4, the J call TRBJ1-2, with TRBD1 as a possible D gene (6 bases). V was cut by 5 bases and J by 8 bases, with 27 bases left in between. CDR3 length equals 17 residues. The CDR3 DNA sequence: TGTGCCAGCAGTCCATCAGGTCGGGGACATACCGTGATCGGCTACACCTTC. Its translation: CASSPSGRGHTVIGYTF.

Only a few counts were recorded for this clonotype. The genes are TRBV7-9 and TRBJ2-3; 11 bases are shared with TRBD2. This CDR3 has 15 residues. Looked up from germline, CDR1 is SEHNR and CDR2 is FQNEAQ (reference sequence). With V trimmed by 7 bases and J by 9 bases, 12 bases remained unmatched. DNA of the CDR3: TGTGCCAGCACCGGCGAGGTAGCGGGAGGGCTAACGCAGTATTTT. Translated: CASTGEVAGGLTQYF.

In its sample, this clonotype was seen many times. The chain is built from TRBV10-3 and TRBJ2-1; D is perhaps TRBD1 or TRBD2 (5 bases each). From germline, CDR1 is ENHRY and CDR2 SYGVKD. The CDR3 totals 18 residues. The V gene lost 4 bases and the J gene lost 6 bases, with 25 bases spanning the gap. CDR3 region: CAISANLGRWGSFNEQFF. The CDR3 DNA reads TGTGCCATCAGTGCCAATTTGGGGCGTTGGGGGTCTTTCAATGAGCAGTTCTTC.

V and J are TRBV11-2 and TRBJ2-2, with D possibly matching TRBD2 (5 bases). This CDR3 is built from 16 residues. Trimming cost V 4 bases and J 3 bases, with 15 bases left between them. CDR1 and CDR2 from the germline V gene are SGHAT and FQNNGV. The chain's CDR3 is CASSSGLLRDTGELFF. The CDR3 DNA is TGTGCCAGCAGCTCAGGACTCCTTCGCGACACCGGGGAGCTGTTTTTT.

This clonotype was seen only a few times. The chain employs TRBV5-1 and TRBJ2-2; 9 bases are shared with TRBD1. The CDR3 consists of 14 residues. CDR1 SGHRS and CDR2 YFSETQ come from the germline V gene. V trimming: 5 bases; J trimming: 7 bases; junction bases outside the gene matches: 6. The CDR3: CASSGTGFGGELFF. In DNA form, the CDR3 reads TGCGCCAGCAGTGGGACAGGGTTTGGCGGGGAGCTGTTTTTT.

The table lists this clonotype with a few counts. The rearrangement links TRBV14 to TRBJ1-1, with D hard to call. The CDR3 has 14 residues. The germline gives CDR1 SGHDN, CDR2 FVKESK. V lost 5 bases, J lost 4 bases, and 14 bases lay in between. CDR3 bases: TGTGCCAGCAGCGTAGGGAGGTTGGGCACTGAAGCTTTCTTT. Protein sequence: CASSVGRLGTEAFF.

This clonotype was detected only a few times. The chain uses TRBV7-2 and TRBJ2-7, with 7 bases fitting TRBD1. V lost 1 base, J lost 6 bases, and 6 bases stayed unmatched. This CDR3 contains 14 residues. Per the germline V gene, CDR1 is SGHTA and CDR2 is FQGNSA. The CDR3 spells CASSLDPTGREQYF. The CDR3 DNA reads TGTGCCAGCAGCTTAGACCCGACAGGGCGCGAGCAGTACTTC.

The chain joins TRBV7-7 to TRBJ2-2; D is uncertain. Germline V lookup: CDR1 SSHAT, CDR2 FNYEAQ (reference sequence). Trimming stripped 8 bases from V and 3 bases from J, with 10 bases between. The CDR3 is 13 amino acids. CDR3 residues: CASENPYTGELFF. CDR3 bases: TGTGCCAGCGAAAACCCCTACACCGGGGAGCTGTTTTTT.

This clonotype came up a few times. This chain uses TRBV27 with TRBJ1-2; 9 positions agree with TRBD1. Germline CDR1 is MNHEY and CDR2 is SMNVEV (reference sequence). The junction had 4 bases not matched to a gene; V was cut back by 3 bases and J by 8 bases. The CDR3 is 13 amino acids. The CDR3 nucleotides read TGTGCCAGCAGTTTCGTGGGACAGGGCGGCTACACCTTC. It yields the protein CASSFVGQGGYTF.